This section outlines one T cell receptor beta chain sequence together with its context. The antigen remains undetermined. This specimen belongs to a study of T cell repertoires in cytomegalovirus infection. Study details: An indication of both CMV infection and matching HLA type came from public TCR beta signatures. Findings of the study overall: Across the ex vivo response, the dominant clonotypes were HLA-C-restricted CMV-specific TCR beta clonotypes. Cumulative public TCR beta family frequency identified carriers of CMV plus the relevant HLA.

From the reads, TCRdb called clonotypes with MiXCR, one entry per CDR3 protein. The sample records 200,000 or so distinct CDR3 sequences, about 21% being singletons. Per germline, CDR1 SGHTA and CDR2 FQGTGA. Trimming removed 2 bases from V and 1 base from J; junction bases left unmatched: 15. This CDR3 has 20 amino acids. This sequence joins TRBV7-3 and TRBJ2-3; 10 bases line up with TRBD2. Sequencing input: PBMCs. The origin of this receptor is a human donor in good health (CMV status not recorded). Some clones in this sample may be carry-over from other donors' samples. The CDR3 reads CASSLVGLAGGVPGTDTQYF. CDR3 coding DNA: TGTGCCAGCAGCTTAGTTGGCTTAGCGGGGGGCGTACCGGGCACAGATACGCAGTATTTT.